The source of this TCR beta chain is a study of human T cells and chemical hapten exposure. On the study more broadly: Upper-back patches of 0.01% DPC were read at 6 days. Per-sample TCR yield variation was attributed mainly to small pooled library volume differences.

This clonotype was seen ten or more times. Germline V gives CDR1 SGHTA, CDR2 FQGTGA. V was shortened by 6 bases and J by 1 base, with 9 bases between the two germline ends. The CDR3 runs to 13 residues. Noted time point: pre-sensitization, week 0. Treatment given: therapeutic diphenylcyclopropenone sensitization with weekly scalp DPC. The library attached unique molecular identifiers to individual cDNA molecules. TCRdb passed the RACE reads through MiXCR, listing each CDR3 protein once. The sample consists of roughly 100,000 distinct CDR3 sequences, 10% to 14% of them appearing once. J is TRBJ1-1 and V is TRBV7-3; no definite D call. Source: whole blood, taken in connection with sensitization to the hapten diphenylcyclopropenone (DPC). The receptor's source is a woman in her fifties or sixties with alopecia areata. Some clones in this sample may be carry-over from other donors' samples. The CDR3 sequence is CASRFTANTEAFF. As DNA, the CDR3 is TGTGCCAGCAGATTTACAGCGAACACTGAAGCTTTCTTT. The entire variable domain, with the rest obtained from reference TRBV7-3 and TRBJ1-1, is as follows: GAGVSQTPSNKVTEKGKYVELRCDPISGHTALYWYRQSLGQGPEFLIYFQGTGAADDSGLPNDRFFAVRPEGSVSTLKIQRTERGDSAVYLCASRFTANTEAFFGQGTRLTVV.